The 12 T cell receptor beta chains below come from one sample, sequenced in a study of molecular identifiers for immune sequencing clone quantification. A single record per CDR3 protein comes from TCRdb applying MiXCR to the PCR reads. The data show approximately 97,000 distinct CDR3 sequences, with roughly a quarter seen just once and 0.94% held by the top ten. The sequenced material came from naive CD8+ T cells from blood, with Jurkat cell RNA spiked in. The subset was: FACS-sorted CD8+CD4-CCR7+CD45RA+ naive T cells. The source is a human donor in good health. Some libraries in this study had Jurkat cell RNA spiked in.

A word on this clonotype: This clone may be a read error of a much larger clone one base away. J is TRBJ2-5 and V is TRBV4-2; 9 bases are shared with TRBD2. The CDR3 loop spans 20 amino acids. Germline V gene sequence: CDR1 LGHNA, CDR2 YNFKEQ. CDR3 nucleotides: TGTGCCAGCAGCCAAGGGATGTCTAGCGGGAATCCCGCATACCAAGAGGCCCAGTACTTC. Its protein product is CASSQGMSSGNPAYQEAQYF.

As for this clonotype: A much larger clone sits a single nucleotide away, making a read error possible. CDR3 sequence (DNA): TGTGCCAGCAGTTACCCCGAGACAGCGGAGCAGTGCTTC. Protein sequence: CASSYPETAEQCF. The chain joins TRBV6-2 or TRBV6-3 to TRBJ2-7; either TRBD1 or TRBD2 may supply D (5 bases each). CDR1 is MNHEY, CDR2 SVGEGT, per germline. This CDR3 has 13 residues.

A note on this clonotype: Since a much larger clone is just one base distant, this may be a read error. The chain combines TRBV29-1 with TRBJ2-7; D is uncertain. The CDR3 has 12 amino acids. CDR1 is SQVTM and CDR2 is ANQGSEA in the germline V gene. V was shortened by 4 bases and J by 0 bases, with 7 bases between the two germline ends. The CDR3 sequence is CSVVGTSYEQYF. The CDR3 DNA sequence: TGCAGCGTTGTGGGCACCTCCTACGAGCAGTACTTC.

The sample holds many counts of this clonotype. The gene calls are TRBV4-1 and TRBJ2-7; D is unclear. Germline CDR1 and CDR2: MGHRA and YSYEKL. V was pared by 5 bases and J by 3 bases, with 8 bases between. The CDR3 covers 12 residues. CDR3 nucleotides: TGCGCCAGCAGCTCGACGGACTACGAGCAGTACTTC. Its protein is CASSSTDYEQYF.

This clonotype was detected only a few times. The chain links TRBV18 to TRBJ2-7, with a weak D call TRBD1 (7 bases). Germline V gene sequence: CDR1 KGHSH, CDR2 LQKENI. The CDR3 has 13 residues. V was shortened by 3 bases and J by 6 bases, with 12 bases between the two germline ends. The CDR3 DNA is TGTGCCAGCTCACCCGGCAGGGGGGCCGAGCAGTACTTC. Amino acids: CASSPGRGAEQYF. The full variable domain, its missing parts supplied by reference TRBV18 and TRBJ2-7, is NAGVMQNPRHLVRRRGQEARLRCSPMKGHSHVYWYRQLPEEGLKFMVYLQKENIIDESGMPKERFSAEFPKEGPSILRIQQVVRGDSAAYFCASSPGRGAEQYFGPGTRLTVT.

In its sample, this clonotype was seen many times. This chain links TRBV19 with TRBJ2-1, with D perhaps matching TRBD2 (6 bases). Germline V CDR1 and CDR2: LNHDA, SQIVND (reference sequence). Trimming took 7 bases from V and 4 from J, leaving 17 bases between them. This CDR3 has 15 amino acids. Here the CDR3 reads CASTPGGGLYNEQFF. In DNA form, the CDR3 reads TGTGCCAGTACCCCCGGCGGAGGGCTGTACAATGAGCAGTTCTTC.

The table lists this clonotype with many counts. The chain is built from TRBV6-2 or TRBV6-3 and TRBJ2-2; TRBD2 matches 7 bases. Germline V gene data show CDR1 as MNHEY and CDR2 as SVGEGT. V gave up 0 bases and J gave up 1 base; unmatched junction bases: 2. The CDR3 sequence is 16 residues long. CDR3 in amino acids: CASSYSSGVNTGELFF. CDR3 nucleotide sequence: TGTGCCAGCAGTTACTCCAGCGGGGTGAACACCGGGGAGCTGTTTTTT.

This clonotype was seen repeatedly, ten times or more. V is TRBV24-1 and J is TRBJ2-6; D not resolved. Germline CDR1 KGHDR, CDR2 SFDVKD. Deletions cut 5 bases from V and 0 bases from J, with 13 bases between. There are 17 residues in the CDR3. DNA for the CDR3: TGTGCCACCAGTGGGTGGGAAGAACTCTCTGGGGCCAACGTCCTGACTTTC. It codes for CATSGWEELSGANVLTF.

This clonotype was seen a handful of times. A much bigger clone sits one base away, suggesting this may be a read error. The rearrangement uses TRBV4-1 and TRBJ1-1; D not resolved. Germline V lookup: CDR1 MGHRA, CDR2 YSYEKL. Trimming shortened V by 4 bases and J by 5 bases, and 20 bases separated the two germline ends. This CDR3 contains 16 residues. The CDR3 protein is CASSRTPRRMQTEAFF. For the CDR3, the DNA is TGCGCCAGCAGCCGCACCCCTCGGCGGATGCAGACTGAAGCTTTCTTT.

The CDR3, as DNA: TGCGCCAGCAGCCAAGATGTTATGCTAGCGGGATCGGCAGATACGCAGCATTTT. Encoded protein: CASSQDVMLAGSADTQHF. This rearrangement joins TRBV4-3 to TRBJ2-3; D gene ambiguous. The better agreement between TRBJ1-5 and the DNA end casts doubt on the J call. Per the germline V gene, CDR1 is LGHNA and CDR2 is YSLEER. The CDR3 contains 18 residues.

Regarding this clonotype: A read error is possible here, since a much larger clone lies one base away. V is TRBV9 and J is TRBJ2-7; weak D call: TRBD2 (6 bases). There are 15 residues in the CDR3. Trimming took off 2 bases at V and 3 bases at J, with 15 bases between the two ends. CDR1 SGDLS and CDR2 YYNGEE come from the germline V gene. The CDR3 sequence is CASSVGEALNYEQYF. In DNA form, the CDR3 reads TGTGCCAGCAGCGTTGGGGAGGCCCTAAACTACGAGCAGTACTTC.

This clonotype was recorded many times. The chain recombines TRBV12-3 or TRBV12-4 with TRBJ2-5, with 7 bases matching TRBD2. After removal of 5 bases from V and 1 base from J, the junction contained 7 bases not matched to a gene. The CDR3 is made up of 15 amino acids. The CDR3 region has the DNA TGTGCCAGCAGTGTCCAGGGAGGGGCCCAAGAGACCCAGTACTTC. Residues: CASSVQGGAQETQYF.